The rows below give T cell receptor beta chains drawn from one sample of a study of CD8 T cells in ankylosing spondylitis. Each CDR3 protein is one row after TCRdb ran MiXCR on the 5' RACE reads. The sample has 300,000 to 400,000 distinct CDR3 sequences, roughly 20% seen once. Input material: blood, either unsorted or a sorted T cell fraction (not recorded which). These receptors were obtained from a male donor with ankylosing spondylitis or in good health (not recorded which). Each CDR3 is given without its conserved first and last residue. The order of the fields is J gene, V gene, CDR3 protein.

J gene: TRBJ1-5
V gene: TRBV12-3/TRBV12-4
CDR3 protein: ASSLAVNQPQH

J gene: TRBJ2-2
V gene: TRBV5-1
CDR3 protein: ASSSLRDRDTGELF

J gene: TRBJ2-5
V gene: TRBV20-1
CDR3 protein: RAITGGEETQY

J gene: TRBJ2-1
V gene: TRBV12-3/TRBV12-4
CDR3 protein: ASLGPLGEQF

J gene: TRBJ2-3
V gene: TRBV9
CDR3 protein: ASSSGLYSTDTQY

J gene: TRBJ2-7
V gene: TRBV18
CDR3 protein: ASSPPPGGRSYEQY

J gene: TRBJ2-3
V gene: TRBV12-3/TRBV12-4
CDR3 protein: ASSYPSRVSGGPTDTQY

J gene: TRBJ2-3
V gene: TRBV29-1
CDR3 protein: SADTSQTGDTQY

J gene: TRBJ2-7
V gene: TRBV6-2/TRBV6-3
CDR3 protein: ASSPVSPRFPYEQY

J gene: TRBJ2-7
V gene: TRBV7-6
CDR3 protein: ASSFEGLAGEQY

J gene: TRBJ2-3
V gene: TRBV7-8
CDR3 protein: ASSSEGPTDTQY

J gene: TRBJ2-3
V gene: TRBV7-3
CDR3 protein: ASSPRGFTTDTQY

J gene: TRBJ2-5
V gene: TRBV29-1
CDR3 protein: RYPFAGEKETQY

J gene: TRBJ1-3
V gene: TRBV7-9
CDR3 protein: ASSHAGAGNTIY

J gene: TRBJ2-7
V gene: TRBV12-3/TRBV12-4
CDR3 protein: ASSLGGRPEQY

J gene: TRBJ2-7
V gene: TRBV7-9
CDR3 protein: ASSLVGLADHEQY

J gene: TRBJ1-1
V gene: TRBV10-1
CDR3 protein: ASSEAGAEAF

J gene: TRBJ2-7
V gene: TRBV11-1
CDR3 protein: ASTPHPGISPGILIDEQY

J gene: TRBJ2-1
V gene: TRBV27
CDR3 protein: ASSLWGELYNEQF

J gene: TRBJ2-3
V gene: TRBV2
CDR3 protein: ASSRPGASTDTQY

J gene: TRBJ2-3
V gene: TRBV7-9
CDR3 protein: ASSPLAGGANTQY

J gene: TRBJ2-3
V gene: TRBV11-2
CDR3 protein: ASRQTGGRGGQDTQY

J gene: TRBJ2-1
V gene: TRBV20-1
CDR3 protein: SANYNEQF

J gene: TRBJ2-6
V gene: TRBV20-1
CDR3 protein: SAGGGTGANVLT

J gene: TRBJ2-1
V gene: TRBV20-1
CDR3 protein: SAGQGAGTYNEQF

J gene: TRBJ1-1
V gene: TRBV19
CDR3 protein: ASSIGFTEAF

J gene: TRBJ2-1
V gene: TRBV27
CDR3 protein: ASSVTGGGGRF

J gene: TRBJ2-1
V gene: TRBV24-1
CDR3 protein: ATSDVYSYNEQF

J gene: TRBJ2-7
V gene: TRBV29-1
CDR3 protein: SVHLSYEQY

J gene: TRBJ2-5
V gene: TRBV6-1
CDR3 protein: ASSPIVNKGHQETQY

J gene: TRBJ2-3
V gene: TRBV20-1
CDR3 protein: SARGLGADTQY

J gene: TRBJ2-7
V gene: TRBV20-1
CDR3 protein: SARDGQGRGIYEQY

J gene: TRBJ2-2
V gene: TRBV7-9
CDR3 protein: ASSIRLAGLTGELF

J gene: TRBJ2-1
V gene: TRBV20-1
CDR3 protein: SAATVRAGEQF

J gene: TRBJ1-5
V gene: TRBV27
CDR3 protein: ASSLYGRTQEPQH

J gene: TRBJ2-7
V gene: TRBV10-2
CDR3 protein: ASSMTEYEQY

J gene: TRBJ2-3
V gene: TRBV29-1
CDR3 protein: SVERGDGTDTQY

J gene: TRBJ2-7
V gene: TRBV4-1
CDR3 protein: ASSQEVVGSSYEQY

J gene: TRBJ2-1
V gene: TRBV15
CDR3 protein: ATSRDPTFTGATNEQF

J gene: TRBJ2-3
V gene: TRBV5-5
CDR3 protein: ASSGILAGGLDTQY

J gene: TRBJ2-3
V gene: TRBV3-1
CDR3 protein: ASRQAGARTDTQY

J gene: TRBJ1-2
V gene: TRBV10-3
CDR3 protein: AISGTGSLIRGYT

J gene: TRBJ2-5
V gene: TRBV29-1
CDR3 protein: SIGTGVGTQY

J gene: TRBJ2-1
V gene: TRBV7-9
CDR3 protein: ASSSGLAGGYEQF

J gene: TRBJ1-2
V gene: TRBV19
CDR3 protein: ASSIGSAGYGYT

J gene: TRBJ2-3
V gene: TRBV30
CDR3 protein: ASLWLAGGADTQY

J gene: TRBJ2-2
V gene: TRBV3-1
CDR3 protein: ASSESTLISNTGELF

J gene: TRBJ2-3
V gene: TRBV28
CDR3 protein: ASSLWVSTDTQY

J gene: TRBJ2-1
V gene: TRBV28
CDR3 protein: ASSFVVDEQF

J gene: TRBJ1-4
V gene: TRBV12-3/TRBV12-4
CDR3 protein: ASSFLGPLGGEKLF

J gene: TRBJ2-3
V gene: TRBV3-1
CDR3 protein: ASSQGSDILGTDTQY